This T cell receptor beta chain stems from a study of neurological immune-mediated disorders. Study results and limitations: Across subjects, no CDR3 amino acid sequence appeared in expanded clones of more than one subject, a finding that suggested private repertoires in all groups.

2 million PBMCs stored at -80 C were the source of the unsorted libraries. CDR3 length equals 12 residues. Germline CDR1 DFQATT, CDR2 SNEGSKA (reference sequence). The V and J ends lost 7 bases and 3 bases, in that order; junction bases with no gene match: 6. The cDNA was synthesized by means of template-switch 5'RACE, which was carried out with 10-nucleotide random UMIs. From 15-18 subjects, over 180 million TCR-beta sequences were obtained in each sequencing run. TCRdb ran MiXCR on the 5' RACE reads and lists one entry per CDR3 protein. The table records tens of thousands of distinct CDR3 sequences, about 23% of them present only once. This clonotype has ten or more counts. Its antigen is unidentified.

Sequenced material: PBMCs. The TCR comes from a woman in her 70s in good health. The gene calls are TRBV20-1 and TRBJ2-7; TRBD2 aligns across 7 bases. CDR3 protein: CSGQRESYEQYF. The CDR3 DNA reads TGCAGTGGTCAGCGGGAAAGCTACGAGCAGTACTTC.